Listed below are T cell receptor beta chains from one sample, sequenced in a study of blood T cell repertoires in COVID-19. Clones were sequenced by immunoSEQ multiplex PCR, and TCRdb holds only the in-frame ones, with some missing. Of about 140,000 clones listed, approximately 91% are singletons. Sequenced material: peripheral blood. These receptor sequences come from a man between 65 and 80 years old with acute or convalescent COVID-19. CDR3s include the opening cysteine and the closing phenylalanine or tryptophan. Size is stated for part of the rows, as once, few or many counts, or as a class when the clone is expanded.

13	TRBV9	TRBJ1-6	NA	CASSASSRSPLHF
17	TRBV11-3	TRBJ2-5	NA	CASSLGGTGGPRETQYF
13	TRBV5-1	TRBJ2-7	NA	CASSLSGAYEQYF
13	TRBV27	TRBJ2-7	NA	CASSLSGSYEQYF
15	TRBV5-4	TRBJ2-7	NA	CASSPSLAGGREQYF
14	TRBV5-1	TRBJ1-1	NA	CASSQGGVGTEAFF
17	TRBV4-1	TRBJ2-3	NA	CASSLLGLAGGTDTQYF
14	TRBV11-2	TRBJ1-2	NA	CASSLTPSPLFYTF
16	TRBV5-1	TRBJ2-4	NA	CASSLAPTSGGDIQYF
19	TRBV3-1/TRBV3-2	TRBJ2-2	NA	CASSLRTSGGAWEGGELFF
13	TRBV12-3/TRBV12-4	TRBJ2-7	NA	CASSFTSTYEQYF
15	TRBV7-2	TRBJ1-2	once	CASILFGGAEAGYTF
15	TRBV3-1/TRBV3-2	TRBJ2-2	NA	CASSHAIGRAGELFF
14	TRBV11-3	TRBJ2-7	NA	CASSPGLQNYEQYF
15	TRBV6-5	TRBJ1-1	NA	CASSPGQGANTEAFF
14	TRBV11-2	TRBJ1-5	NA	CASSTTGANQPQHF
14	TRBV18	TRBJ2-7	NA	CASSPSTGNYEQYF
14	TRBV6-5	TRBJ1-2	NA	CACKEGGPSDGYTF
15	TRBV19	TRBJ1-2	NA	CASSIASGQTYGYTF
15	TRBV29-1	TRBJ1-5	few	CSVLTRTGPNQPQHF
12	TRBV6-5	TRBJ2-7	NA	CASIYTAHEQYF
16	TRBV2	TRBJ1-5	NA	CASSREGSGGNQPQHF
18	TRBV10-3	TRBJ2-6	NA	CAISEWDRGLTGANVLTF
12	TRBV6-5	TRBJ1-3	few	CASSLSGNTIYF
14	TRBV28	TRBJ2-5	NA	CASRGTGGRETQYF
18	TRBV7-2	TRBJ2-6	NA	CASSFSGTGFGGANVLTF
16	TRBV30	TRBJ1-5	NA	CAWSARGTYSNQPQHF
13	TRBV28	TRBJ1-1	NA	CASQTGTDTEAFF
15	TRBV5-4	TRBJ1-1	NA	CASSSPGQGYTEAFF
15	TRBV7-8	TRBJ2-5	NA	CASSFSTGRQGPQYF
14	TRBV28	TRBJ1-6	NA	CASRRGARGSPLHF
16	TRBV6-6	TRBJ1-6	NA	CASSFPGGRGSSPLHF
18	TRBV19	TRBJ2-1	NA	CASSPGGRTVRGYNEQFF
13	TRBV5-1	TRBJ1-1	NA	CASRDTGGTEAFF
15	TRBV5-1	TRBJ2-1	NA	CASSHGQGPYNEQFF
16	TRBV5-4	TRBJ2-2	NA	CASSLIRGGYTGELFF
15	TRBV7-9	TRBJ2-1	NA	CASSFRGELSNEQFF
15	TRBV7-2	TRBJ2-3	once	CASSLVRASTDTQYF
14	TRBV11-2	TRBJ1-3	NA	CASSSVTGGNTIYF
13	TRBV7-2	TRBJ2-2	NA	CASSFSPAGELFF
14	TRBV6-1	TRBJ2-1	NA	CASSDSGSYNEQFF
14	TRBV5-1	TRBJ1-5	NA	CASSWGTGGQPQHF
14	TRBV6-2/TRBV6-3	TRBJ1-5	NA	CASSPDSSNQPQHF
15	TRBV5-1	TRBJ2-3	NA	CASREAPISTDTQYF
13	TRBV6-1	TRBJ1-1	NA	CASYWGLNTEAFF
14	TRBV11-2	TRBJ2-7	NA	CASSFDRGDYEQYF
11	TRBV12-3/TRBV12-4	TRBJ2-3	NA	CASTYTDTQYF
15	TRBV5-1	TRBJ1-2	NA	CASSLGGYTNYGYTF
18	TRBV2	TRBJ1-2	NA	CASSERAQFQGQIYGYTF
16	TRBV9	TRBJ2-1	NA	CASSPGTTSSYNEQFF
14	TRBV19	TRBJ1-1	NA	CASSILRKEDEAFF
17	TRBV5-8	TRBJ2-2	once	CASKRQGRGRNTGELFF
12	TRBV7-9	TRBJ2-7	NA	CASSSYQYEQYF